What follows describes a single T cell receptor beta chain. There is no known antigen for this receptor. Base-call qualities are not available, and no considerably larger clone is one nucleotide away. The sample originates from a study of control samples from healthy donors and cancer patients (dated by TCRdb to about 2020). The cysteine opens and the phenylalanine closes a CDR3 of 13 amino acids. Only the CDR3 region is kept as DNA, spanning 39 bases read in frame from base 1. Trimming takes 6 bases from V and 8 bases from J, and the germline ends sit 14 bases apart. CDR1 and CDR2 were assigned from the germline V gene (reference sequence) as LNHDA and SQIVND. The method was the immunoSEQ multiplex PCR assay. TCRdb stores this immuneACCESS table with in-frame sequences only. Part of the clones is absent; in the studies checked, under half of the shortfall reflects unresolved V genes, and no reason is known for the rest. The sample has roughly 43,000 clones on record, 90% to 95% of them singletons. In total, the top ten clones hold more than 20% of the sample.

Material for sequencing was blood. This receptor was obtained from a man aged 55 to 69 in good health. The sequence joins TRBV19 to TRBJ1-5; the D gene is perhaps TRBD1, on 6 matching bases. The nucleotides are TGTGCCAGTAGGAGGGGGGGCGGGGAGCCCCAGCATTTT. Its amino acids are CASRRGGGEPQHF.